These 25 T cell receptor beta chains originate from one sample sequenced in a study of blood T cell repertoires in COVID-19 (dated by TCRdb to between 2020 and 2021). The library was produced with the immunoSEQ multiplex PCR assay. TCRdb retrieved this table from immuneACCESS and kept in-frame rearrangements only. Not all clones are present; in checked studies, unresolved V genes account for under half, and no reason is known for the remainder. In this sample the table shows approximately 490,000 clones, approximately 90% of which occur a single time. Roughly 0.72% of the sample is held by the ten biggest clonotypes. Sequencing input: PBMCs or T cells enriched from blood (not recorded which). The receptors were gathered from a woman aged 18-29 years who had recovered from COVID-19.

The chain uses TRBV6-5 and TRBJ2-4; TRBD1 agrees at 7 bases. V lost 5 bases and J lost 6; bases outside the gene matches: 7. The germline V gene encodes CDR1 MNHEY and CDR2 SVGAGI. This CDR3 contains 14 residues. This CDR3 is CASSQDRRGNIQYF. The CDR3, as DNA: TGTGCCAGCAGTCAGGACAGGAGAGGAAACATTCAGTACTTC.

V is TRBV9 and J is TRBJ2-2; D possibly corresponds to TRBD1 (6 bases). This CDR3 has 16 residues. Germline loops: CDR1 SGDLS, CDR2 YYNGEE. Trimming cost V 3 bases and J 2 bases, with 14 bases left between them. CDR3 coding DNA: TGTGCCAGCAGCGCTTGGACAGAACCCAACACCGGGGAGCTGTTTTTT. It encodes CASSAWTEPNTGELFF.

CDR3 coding DNA: TGTGCCAGCAGATCCCCGGGGGGTCAGGGGTACTTC. This translates into CASRSPGGQGYF. The chain has TRBV28 and TRBJ2-7, with 7 bases identical to TRBD2. Germline CDR1 and CDR2: MDHEN and SYDVKM. This CDR3 comprises 12 residues. With 6 bases clipped from V and 12 bases from J, the junction kept 11 bases outside the gene matches.

The gene calls are TRBV28 and TRBJ2-7; TRBD1 matches 9 bases. Germline CDR1 MDHEN, CDR2 SYDVKM. J gave up 5 bases and V 10 bases, and 12 bases lay outside the gene matches. The CDR3 sequence is 14 residues long. CDR3 sequence reads: CATQAPQGAHEQYF. In DNA, the CDR3 is TGTGCCACCCAAGCACCACAGGGGGCCCACGAGCAGTACTTC.

The table lists this clone with a few counts. The V gene is TRBV25-1, the J gene TRBJ1-1; TRBD1 matches at 7 bases. Germline V gives CDR1 MGHDK, CDR2 SYGVNS. The CDR3 is made up of 14 amino acids. J lost 2 bases, V lost 6 bases, and 6 bases had no gene match. As DNA, the CDR3 is TGTGCCAGCAGCCGCAGGGGGATCAACACTGAAGCTTTCTTT. This codes for CASSRRGINTEAFF.

This clone appeared a few times. The chain combines TRBV2 with TRBJ1-6; a weak D match, TRBD1 (6 bases). V dropped 1 base and J dropped 9 bases, with 16 bases sitting between them. In germline, CDR1 is SNHLY, CDR2 FYNNEI. This CDR3 is built from 16 residues. In nucleotides, the CDR3 is TGTGCCAGCAGTGAAGAAGCAAGGCAGGGGAGTTCACCCCTCCACTTT. It specifies CASSEEARQGSSPLHF.

The CDR3 region is CASSYARRGGQETQYF. CDR3 sequence (DNA): TGTGCCAGCAGTTACGCTCGACGGGGGGGGCAAGAGACCCAGTACTTC. The chain couples TRBV6-5 to TRBJ2-5; 8 positions agree with TRBD2. CDR3 size: 16 residues. V dropped 2 bases and J dropped 2; count of bases not matched to a gene: 7. Looked up from germline, CDR1 is MNHEY and CDR2 is SVGAGI.

The chain combines TRBV5-1 with TRBJ1-4, with a tentative D call TRBD1 (6 bases). This CDR3 region has 14 residues. CDR1 SGHRS and CDR2 YFSETQ come from the germline V gene. Trimming pared 4 bases from V and 8 bases from J, leaving 15 bases between. The CDR3 is CASSLNGGQEKLFF. The CDR3 DNA follows: TGCGCCAGCAGCCTAAACGGGGGGCAAGAAAAACTGTTTTTT.

The gene calls are TRBV2 and TRBJ2-2; TRBD1 is a possible D gene (6 bases). The CDR3 covers 14 residues. Trimming removed 8 bases at V and 0 bases at J, with 10 bases between. From germline, CDR1 is SNHLY and CDR2 FYNNEI. The CDR3 loop is CASQGQPNTGELFF. The CDR3 DNA reads TGTGCCAGCCAGGGACAACCGAACACCGGGGAGCTGTTTTTT.

This chain connects TRBV2 to TRBJ1-1, with D perhaps matching TRBD1 (6 bases). The V and J ends lost 6 bases and 2 bases respectively, with 10 bases between them. The germline CDR1 and CDR2 sequences are SNHLY and FYNNEI. The CDR3 length is 13 residues. CDR3 sequence: CASRLDSNTEAFF. The CDR3 DNA sequence: TGTGCCAGCAGATTGGACAGTAACACTGAAGCTTTCTTT.

The chain has TRBV12-3 or TRBV12-4 and TRBJ1-1; 8 bases match TRBD1. The CDR3 loop spans 13 amino acids. V dropped 7 bases and J dropped 4; count of bases not matched to a gene: 5. CDR3 nucleotides: TGTGCCAGCATTAATACAGGGGGCACTGAAGCTTTCTTT. Residues: CASINTGGTEAFF.

The chain combines TRBV12-5 with TRBJ2-5; no clear D. The CDR3 has 14 residues. V was trimmed by 5 bases and J by 3 bases, leaving 13 bases between them. The germline V gene has CDR1 LGHNT and CDR2 FRNRAP. CDR3 region: CASGPKYPEETQYF. For the CDR3, the DNA is TGTGCTAGTGGTCCTAAATATCCCGAAGAGACCCAGTACTTC.

This sequence joins TRBV7-2 and TRBJ2-2, with 8 bases aligning to TRBD1. The CDR3 spans 17 residues. V was clipped by 7 bases and J by 1 base; unmatched bases: 11. Germline-derived CDR1 and CDR2 are SGHTA and FQGNSA. The CDR3 region has the DNA TGTGCCAGCACCCTACCAATAGACAGGGGGAACACCGGGGAGCTGTTTTTT. Amino acids: CASTLPIDRGNTGELFF. Drawing the rest from reference TRBV7-2 and TRBJ2-2, the complete variable domain is GAGVSQSPSNKVTEKGKDVELRCDPISGHTALYWYRQSLGQGLEFLIYFQGNSAPDKSGLPSDRFSAERTGGSVSTLTIQRTQQEDSAVYLCASTLPIDRGNTGELFFGEGSRLTVL.

This chain uses TRBV27 with TRBJ2-7; TRBD1 aligns across 7 bases. This CDR3 is 14 amino acids long. The V gene end was trimmed by 6 bases and the J gene end by 3 bases; junction bases not matched to a gene: 8. CDR1 and CDR2 (germline): MNHEY, SMNVEV (reference sequence). This chain's CDR3 is CASRRTGENYEQYF. CDR3 in DNA: TGTGCCAGCAGACGTACAGGGGAAAACTACGAGCAGTACTTC.

V gene TRBV18 combines with J gene TRBJ1-1; the match to TRBD1 covers 7 bases. The trim removed 4 bases at V and 0 bases at J, leaving 5 bases unmatched. The CDR3 has 15 residues. From germline, CDR1 is KGHSH and CDR2 LQKENI. In DNA, the CDR3 is TGTGCCAGCTCACGGACAGGAGAAATGAACACTGAAGCTTTCTTT. Translation gives CASSRTGEMNTEAFF.

The J gene is TRBJ2-6, the V gene TRBV11-2; TRBD1 aligns across 7 bases. The germline V gene has CDR1 SGHAT and CDR2 FQNNGV. The CDR3 has 17 amino acids. The trim removed 5 bases at V and 2 bases at J, leaving 9 bases unmatched. The CDR3 coding sequence is TGTGCCAGCAGCCAACGACAGGGAATAGCTGGGGCCAACGTCCTGACTTTC. Translated: CASSQRQGIAGANVLTF.

The rearrangement links TRBV30 to TRBJ2-7, with D possibly being TRBD1 (5 bases). The V gene's germline CDR1 is GTSNPN and CDR2 SVGIG (reference sequence). The CDR3 loop spans 14 amino acids. Between the trimmed V and J ends, which lost 0 bases and 7 bases, there was a span of 16 bases. CDR3 sequence (DNA): TGTGCCTGGAGTGTTGCAGGGTCCTGGAAGGAGCAGTACTTC. Translating gives CAWSVAGSWKEQYF.

The chain combines TRBV28 with TRBJ2-7, with 8 bases lining up with TRBD2. Germline lookup yields CDR1 MDHEN and CDR2 SYDVKM. CDR3 length equals 16 residues. The V and J ends lost 4 bases and 4 bases, in that order; junction bases with no gene match: 12. The CDR3 here is CASSSQTRGGPYEQYF. The CDR3 coding sequence is TGTGCCAGCAGTTCACAGACACGGGGGGGCCCGTACGAGCAGTACTTC.

The chain has TRBV2 and TRBJ1-4; unclear D gene. Trimming stripped 8 bases from V and 8 bases from J, with 15 bases between. Per germline, CDR1 SNHLY and CDR2 FYNNEI. This CDR3 comprises 13 residues. The CDR3, as DNA: TGTGCCAGCGAGAGAAGCCGGAGGGAAAAACTGTTTTTT. Translation: CASERSRREKLFF. The variable domain in full, completed from reference TRBV2 and TRBJ1-4, reads EPEVTQTPSHQVTQMGQEVILRCVPISNHLYFYWYRQILGQKVEFLVSFYNNEISEKSEIFDDQFSVERPDGSNFTLKIRSTKLEDSAMYFCASERSRREKLFFGSGTQLSVL.

With regard to this clone: The sample has other DNA sequences that encode this CDR3 too. The chain is built from TRBV6-5 and TRBJ1-5, with 7 bases aligning to TRBD1. Looked up from germline, CDR1 is MNHEY and CDR2 is SVGAGI. CDR3 length equals 14 residues. Trimming removed 6 bases from V and 2 bases from J; junction bases left unmatched: 4. CDR3 in DNA: TGTGCCAGCAGCCACAGGGGAGGCAATCAGCCCCAGCATTTT. The encoded protein is CASSHRGGNQPQHF.

The chain combines TRBV5-1 with TRBJ2-5, with TRBD2 identical over 7 bases. The CDR3 is 15 residues long. Germline-derived CDR1 and CDR2 are SGHRS and YFSETQ. Trimming removed 1 base from V and 2 bases from J; junction bases left unmatched: 5. In nucleotides, the CDR3 is TGCGCCAGCAGCTTGAGAGCGGGGATGCAAGAGACCCAGTACTTC. This translates into CASSLRAGMQETQYF. Filled out from reference TRBV5-1 and TRBJ2-5, the complete variable domain reads KAGVTQTPRYLIKTRGQQVTLSCSPISGHRSVSWYQQTPGQGLQFLFEYFSETQRNKGNFPGRFSGRQFSNSRSEMNVSTLELGDSALYLCASSLRAGMQETQYFGPGTRLLVL.

The chain combines TRBV30 with TRBJ2-1; D remains ambiguous. The CDR3 has 14 amino acids. V was trimmed by 1 base and J by 5 bases, leaving 12 bases between them. In germline, CDR1 is GTSNPN, CDR2 SVGIG (reference sequence). The CDR3 sequence is CAWSGILGNNEQFF. DNA of the CDR3: TGTGCCTGGAGTGGCATACTTGGTAACAATGAGCAGTTCTTC.

The chain recombines TRBV12-3 or TRBV12-4 with TRBJ1-1; TRBD1 matches at 9 bases. With 5 bases clipped from V and 7 bases from J, the junction kept 5 bases outside the gene matches. CDR3 length: 13 residues. CDR3 DNA: TGTGCCAGCAGTCCGATGACAGGGGGTGAAGCTTTCTTT. Its translation: CASSPMTGGEAFF.

Here the CDR3 reads CASSLDRLAGGRGEQFF. CDR3 coding DNA: TGCGCCAGCAGCTTGGACAGGTTAGCGGGGGGGCGCGGTGAGCAGTTCTTC. This rearrangement joins TRBV5-1 to TRBJ2-1, with 11 positions matching TRBD2. This CDR3 comprises 17 residues. Trimming took 0 bases from V and 9 from J; bases not matched to a gene: 11. Germline CDR1 is SGHRS and CDR2 is YFSETQ.

The rearrangement joins TRBV7-9 to TRBJ2-7, with a possible D match to TRBD1 (5 bases). V lost 1 base, J lost 6 bases, and 10 bases lay in between. CDR1 and CDR2 (germline): SEHNR, FQNEAQ (reference sequence). The length of the CDR3 is 13 residues. In DNA form, the CDR3 reads TGTGCCAGCAGCTTAGAGTGGACACCCGAGCAGTACTTC. Translating it yields CASSLEWTPEQYF.